This T cell receptor beta chain derives from a study of T-cell reconstitution after alpha-beta-depleted transplantation in children. The CDR3 has 17 amino acids. V lost 6 bases to trimming and J lost 4 bases; unmatched junction nucleotides: 9. Looked up from germline, CDR1 is SGHRS and CDR2 is YFSETQ. Preparing the TCRbeta library involved the use of unique molecular identifiers. TCRdb analysed the PCR reads with MiXCR anew, one entry per CDR3 protein. Here the sample spans some 280,000 distinct CDR3 sequences, more than 8% being singletons. The clonotype originates from a human donor who donated a stem cell graft to a child with SCID. The chain recombines TRBV5-1 with TRBJ2-1; 14 bases agree with TRBD2. The sample in question was PBMCs from the stem cell graft donor, obtained from the stem cell graft. CDR3 bases: TGCGCCAGCACCCAAGGGACTAGCGGGGGAACTTACAATGAGCAGTTCTTC. Residues: CASTQGTSGGTYNEQFF. The complete variable domain, with remaining parts taken from reference TRBV5-1 and TRBJ2-1, reads KAGVTQTPRYLIKTRGQQVTLSCSPISGHRSVSWYQQTPGQGLQFLFEYFSETQRNKGNFPGRFSGRQFSNSRSEMNVSTLELGDSALYLCASTQGTSGGTYNEQFFGPGTRLTVL.